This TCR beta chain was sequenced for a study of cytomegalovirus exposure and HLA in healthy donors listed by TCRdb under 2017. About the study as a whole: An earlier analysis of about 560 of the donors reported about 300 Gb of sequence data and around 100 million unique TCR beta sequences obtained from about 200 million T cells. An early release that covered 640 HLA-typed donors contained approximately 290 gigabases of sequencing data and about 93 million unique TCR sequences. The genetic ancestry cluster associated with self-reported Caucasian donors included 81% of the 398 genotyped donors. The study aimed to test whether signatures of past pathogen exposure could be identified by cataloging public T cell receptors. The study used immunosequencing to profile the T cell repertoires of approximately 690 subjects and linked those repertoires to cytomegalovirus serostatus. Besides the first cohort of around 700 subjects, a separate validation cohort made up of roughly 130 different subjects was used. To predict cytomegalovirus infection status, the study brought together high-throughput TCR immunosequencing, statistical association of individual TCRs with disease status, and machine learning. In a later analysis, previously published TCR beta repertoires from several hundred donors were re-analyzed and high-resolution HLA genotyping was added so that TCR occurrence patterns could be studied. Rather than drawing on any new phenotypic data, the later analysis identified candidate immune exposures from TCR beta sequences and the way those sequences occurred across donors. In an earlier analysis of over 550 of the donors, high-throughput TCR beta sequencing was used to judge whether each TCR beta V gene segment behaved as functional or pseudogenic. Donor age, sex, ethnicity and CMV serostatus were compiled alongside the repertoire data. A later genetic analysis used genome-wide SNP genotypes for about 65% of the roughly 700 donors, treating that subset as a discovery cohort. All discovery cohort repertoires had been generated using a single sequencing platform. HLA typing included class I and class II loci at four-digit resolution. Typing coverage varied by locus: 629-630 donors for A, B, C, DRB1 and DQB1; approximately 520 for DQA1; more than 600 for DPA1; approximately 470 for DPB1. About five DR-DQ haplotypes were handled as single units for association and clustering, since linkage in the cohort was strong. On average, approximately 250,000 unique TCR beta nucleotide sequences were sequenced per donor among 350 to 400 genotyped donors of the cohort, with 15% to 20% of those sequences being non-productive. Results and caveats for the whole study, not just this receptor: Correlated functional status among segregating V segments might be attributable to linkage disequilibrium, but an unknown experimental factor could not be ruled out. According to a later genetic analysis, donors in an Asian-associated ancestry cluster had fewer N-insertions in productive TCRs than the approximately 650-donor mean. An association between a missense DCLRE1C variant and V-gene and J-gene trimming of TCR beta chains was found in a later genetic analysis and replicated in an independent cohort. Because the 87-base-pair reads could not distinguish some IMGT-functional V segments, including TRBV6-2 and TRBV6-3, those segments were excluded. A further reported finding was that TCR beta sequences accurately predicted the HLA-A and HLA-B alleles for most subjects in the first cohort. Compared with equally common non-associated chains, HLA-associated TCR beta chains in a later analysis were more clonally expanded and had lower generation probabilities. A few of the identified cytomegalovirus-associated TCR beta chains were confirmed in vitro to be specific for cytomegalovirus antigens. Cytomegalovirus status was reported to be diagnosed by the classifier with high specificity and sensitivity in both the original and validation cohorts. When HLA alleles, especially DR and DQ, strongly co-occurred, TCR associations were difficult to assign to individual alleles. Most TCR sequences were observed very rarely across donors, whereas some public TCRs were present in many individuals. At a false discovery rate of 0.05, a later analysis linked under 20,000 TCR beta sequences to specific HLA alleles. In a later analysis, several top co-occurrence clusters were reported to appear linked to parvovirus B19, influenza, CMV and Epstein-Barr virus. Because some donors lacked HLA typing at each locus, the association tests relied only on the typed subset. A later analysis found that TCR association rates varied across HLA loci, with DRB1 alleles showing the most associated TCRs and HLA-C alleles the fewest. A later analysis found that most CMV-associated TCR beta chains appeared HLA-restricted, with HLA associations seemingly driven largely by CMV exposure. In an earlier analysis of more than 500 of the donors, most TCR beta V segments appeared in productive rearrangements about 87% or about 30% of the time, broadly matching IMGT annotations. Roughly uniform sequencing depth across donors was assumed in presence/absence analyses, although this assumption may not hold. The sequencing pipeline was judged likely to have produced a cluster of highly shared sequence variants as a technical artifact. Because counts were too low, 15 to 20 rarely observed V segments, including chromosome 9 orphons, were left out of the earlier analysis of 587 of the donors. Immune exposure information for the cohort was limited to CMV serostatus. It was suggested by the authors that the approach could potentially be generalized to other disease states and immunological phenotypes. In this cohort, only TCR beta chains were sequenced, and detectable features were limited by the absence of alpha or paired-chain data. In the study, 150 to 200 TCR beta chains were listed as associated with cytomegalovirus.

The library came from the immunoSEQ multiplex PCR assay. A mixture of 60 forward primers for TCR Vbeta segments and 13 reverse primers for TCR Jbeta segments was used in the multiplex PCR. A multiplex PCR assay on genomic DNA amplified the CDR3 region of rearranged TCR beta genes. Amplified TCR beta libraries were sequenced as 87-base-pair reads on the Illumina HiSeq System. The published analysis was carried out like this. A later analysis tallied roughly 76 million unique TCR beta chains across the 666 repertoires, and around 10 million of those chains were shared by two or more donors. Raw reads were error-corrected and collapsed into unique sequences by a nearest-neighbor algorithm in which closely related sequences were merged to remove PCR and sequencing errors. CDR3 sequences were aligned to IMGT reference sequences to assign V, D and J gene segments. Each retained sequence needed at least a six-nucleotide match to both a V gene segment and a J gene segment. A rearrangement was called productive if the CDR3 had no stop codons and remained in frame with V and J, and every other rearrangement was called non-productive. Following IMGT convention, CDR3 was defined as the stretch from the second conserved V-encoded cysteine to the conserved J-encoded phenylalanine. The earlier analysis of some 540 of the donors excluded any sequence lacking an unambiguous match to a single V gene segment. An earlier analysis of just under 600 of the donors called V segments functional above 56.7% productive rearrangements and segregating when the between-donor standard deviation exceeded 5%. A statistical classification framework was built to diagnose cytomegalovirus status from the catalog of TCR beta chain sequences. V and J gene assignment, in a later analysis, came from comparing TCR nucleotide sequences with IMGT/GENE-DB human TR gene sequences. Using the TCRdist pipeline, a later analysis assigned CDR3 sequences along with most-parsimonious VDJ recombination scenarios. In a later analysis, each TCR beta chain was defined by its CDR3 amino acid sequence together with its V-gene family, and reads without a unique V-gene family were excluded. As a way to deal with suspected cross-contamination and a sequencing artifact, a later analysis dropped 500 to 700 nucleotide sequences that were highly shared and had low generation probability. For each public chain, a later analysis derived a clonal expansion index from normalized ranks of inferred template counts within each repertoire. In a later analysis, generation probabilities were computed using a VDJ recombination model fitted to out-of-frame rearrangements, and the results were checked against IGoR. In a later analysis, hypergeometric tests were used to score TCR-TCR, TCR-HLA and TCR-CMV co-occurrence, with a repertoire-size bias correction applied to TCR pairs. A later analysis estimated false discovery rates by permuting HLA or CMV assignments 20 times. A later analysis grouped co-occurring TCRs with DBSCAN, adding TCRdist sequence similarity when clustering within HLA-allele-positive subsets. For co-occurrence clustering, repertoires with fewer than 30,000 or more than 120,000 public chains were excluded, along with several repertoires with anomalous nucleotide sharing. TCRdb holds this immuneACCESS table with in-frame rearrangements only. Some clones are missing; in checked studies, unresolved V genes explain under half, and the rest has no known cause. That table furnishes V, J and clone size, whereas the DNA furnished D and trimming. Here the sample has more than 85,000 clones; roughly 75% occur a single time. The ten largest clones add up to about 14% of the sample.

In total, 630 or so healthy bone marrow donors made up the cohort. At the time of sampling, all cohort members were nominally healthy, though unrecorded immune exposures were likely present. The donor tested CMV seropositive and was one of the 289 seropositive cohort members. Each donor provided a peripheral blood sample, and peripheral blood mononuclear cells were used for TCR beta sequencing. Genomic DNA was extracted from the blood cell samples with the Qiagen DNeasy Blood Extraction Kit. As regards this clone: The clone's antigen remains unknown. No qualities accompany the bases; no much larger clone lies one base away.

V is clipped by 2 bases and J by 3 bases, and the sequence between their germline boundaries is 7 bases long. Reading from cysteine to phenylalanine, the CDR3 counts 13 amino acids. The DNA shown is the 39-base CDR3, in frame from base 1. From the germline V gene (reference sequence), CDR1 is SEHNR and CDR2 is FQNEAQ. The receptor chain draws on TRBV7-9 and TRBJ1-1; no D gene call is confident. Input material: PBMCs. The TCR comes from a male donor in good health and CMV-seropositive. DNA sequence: TGTGCCAGCAGCTTACCCGGGTACACTGAAGCTTTCTTT. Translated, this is CASSLPGYTEAFF. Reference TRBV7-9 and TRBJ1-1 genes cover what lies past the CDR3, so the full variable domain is DTGVSQNPRHKITKRGQNVTFRCDPISEHNRLYWYRQTLGQGPEFLTYFQNEAQLEKSRLLSDRFSAERPKGSFSTLEIQRTEQGDSAMYLCASSLPGYTEAFFGQGTRLTVV.